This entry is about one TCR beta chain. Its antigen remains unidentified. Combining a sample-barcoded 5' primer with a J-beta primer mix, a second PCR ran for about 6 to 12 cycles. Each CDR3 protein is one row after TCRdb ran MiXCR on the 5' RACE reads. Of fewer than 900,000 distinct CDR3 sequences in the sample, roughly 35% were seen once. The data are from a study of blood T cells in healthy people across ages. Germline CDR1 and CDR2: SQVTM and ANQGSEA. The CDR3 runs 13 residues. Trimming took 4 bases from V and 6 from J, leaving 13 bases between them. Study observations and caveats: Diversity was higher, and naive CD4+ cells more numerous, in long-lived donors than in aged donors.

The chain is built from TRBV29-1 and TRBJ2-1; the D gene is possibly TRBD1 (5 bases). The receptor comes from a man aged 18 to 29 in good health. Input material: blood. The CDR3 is CSVVLPGSNEQFF. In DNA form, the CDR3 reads TGCAGCGTTGTATTGCCAGGGTCCAATGAGCAGTTCTTC.